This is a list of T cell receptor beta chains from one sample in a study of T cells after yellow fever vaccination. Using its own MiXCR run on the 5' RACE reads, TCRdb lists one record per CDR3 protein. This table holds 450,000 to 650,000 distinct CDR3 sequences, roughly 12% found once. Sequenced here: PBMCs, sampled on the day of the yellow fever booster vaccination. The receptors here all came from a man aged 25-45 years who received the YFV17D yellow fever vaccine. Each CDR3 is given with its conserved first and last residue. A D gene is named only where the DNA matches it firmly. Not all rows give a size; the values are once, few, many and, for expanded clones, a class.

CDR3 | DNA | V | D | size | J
CATSEAGTGIDNEQFF | TGTGCCACCAGTGAAGCCGGGACAGGGATAGACAATGAGCAGTTCTTC | TRBV24-1 | TRBD1 | . | TRBJ2-1
CASSGSGREIGTDTQYF | TGTGCCAGCAGTGGTAGCGGGAGAGAGATAGGCACAGATACGCAGTATTTT | TRBV25-1 | TRBD2 | few | TRBJ2-3
CSASRLVLNEQFF | TGCAGTGCTAGTCGCCTAGTACTCAATGAGCAGTTCTTC | TRBV20-1 | . | . | TRBJ2-1
CASSQDRQGGQPQHF | TGTGCCAGCAGCCAAGATCGACAGGGTGGTCAGCCCCAGCATTTT | TRBV4-2 | TRBD1 | many | TRBJ1-5
CATSPGGGYTF | TGCGCCACTAGCCCAGGTGGCGGCTACACCTTC | TRBV10-2 | . | few | TRBJ1-2
CAISERSEAQYF | TGTGCCATCAGTGAGCGGTCAGAGGCGCAGTATTTT | TRBV10-3 | . | few | TRBJ2-3
CASSKTSGSYNEQFF | TGTGCCAGCAGCAAGACTAGCGGGTCCTACAATGAGCAGTTCTTC | TRBV7-2 | TRBD2 | . | TRBJ2-1
CSVLLAATGELFF | TGCAGCGTCCTTCTAGCGGCCACCGGGGAGCTGTTTTTT | TRBV29-1 | TRBD2 | few | TRBJ2-2
CASSLGPGPPVETQYF | TGTGCCAGCAGCTTAGGCCCGGGTCCCCCGGTGGAGACCCAGTACTTC | TRBV7-2 | . | many | TRBJ2-5
CASSTRGAYEQYF | TGTGCCAGTTCAACCCGGGGGGCCTACGAGCAGTACTTC | TRBV7-2 | TRBD2 | few | TRBJ2-7
CASSQDRPETQYF | TGTGCCAGCAGCCAAGATCGGCCAGAGACCCAGTACTTC | TRBV14 | . | few | TRBJ2-5
CSASSGAGVWNEQFF | TGCAGTGCTAGTTCAGGAGCGGGAGTCTGGAATGAGCAGTTCTTC | TRBV20-1 | TRBD2 | few | TRBJ2-1
CSASGQGNYGYTF | TGCAGTGCTTCTGGACAGGGGAACTATGGCTACACCTTC | TRBV20-1 | TRBD1 | few | TRBJ1-2
CATSKSGADTQYF | TGTGCCACCAGTAAGTCAGGGGCAGATACGCAGTATTTT | TRBV24-1 | . | few | TRBJ2-3